The 17 T cell receptor beta chains below were found in one sample sequenced in a study of CD8 T cells in ankylosing spondylitis. In TCRdb, the 5' RACE reads were re-called with MiXCR into one record per CDR3 protein. Counted here are fewer than 400,000 distinct CDR3 sequences, roughly 15% occurring once; the ten biggest clones make up approximately 1%. Specimen: blood, either unsorted or a sorted T cell fraction (not recorded which). The receptors shown here come from a male donor with ankylosing spondylitis or in good health (not recorded which).

A few counts support this clonotype. J is TRBJ2-1 and V is TRBV3-1; D remains ambiguous. The germline CDR1 and CDR2 sequences are LGHDT and YNNKEL (reference sequence). Trimming took off 1 base at V and 1 base at J, with 8 bases between the two ends. CDR3 length: 15 amino acids. This CDR3 reads CASSQGPVSYNEQFF. The CDR3 DNA is TGTGCCAGCAGCCAAGGCCCCGTGTCCTACAATGAGCAGTTCTTC.

The chain recombines TRBV11-2 with TRBJ2-5; D ambiguous. With 8 bases removed from V and 2 bases from J, the gap between germline ends came to 12 bases. The CDR3 loop spans 13 amino acids. Germline V CDR1 and CDR2: SGHAT, FQNNGV. CDR3 sequence (DNA): TGTGCCAGCCGCTCCCTTGAACAAGAGACCCAGTACTTC. Protein product: CASRSLEQETQYF. The complete variable domain, with remaining parts taken from reference TRBV11-2 and TRBJ2-5, reads EAGVAQSPRYKIIEKRQSVAFWCNPISGHATLYWYQQILGQGPKLLIQFQNNGVVDDSQLPKDRFSAERLKGVDSTLKIQPAKLEDSAVYLCASRSLEQETQYFGPGTRLLVL.

This clonotype was seen at least ten times. The chain joins TRBV5-1 to TRBJ1-4; D not resolved. The V end was cut by 0 bases, the J end by 7 bases, with 7 bases between. CDR1 and CDR2 from the germline V gene are SGHRS and YFSETQ. This CDR3 has 13 amino acids. The CDR3 sequence is CASSLERPEKLFF. The CDR3 DNA reads as TGCGCCAGCAGCTTGGAACGGCCTGAAAAACTGTTTTTT.

This clonotype was counted only a few times. The V and J genes are TRBV20-1 and TRBJ1-2; D gene ambiguous. The germline V and J ends were trimmed by 5 bases and 4 bases, with 20 bases remaining between them. Germline lookup yields CDR1 DFQATT and CDR2 SNEGSKA (reference sequence). CDR3 length equals 15 residues. This CDR3 is CSAPTEQRAAYGYTF. Written as DNA, the CDR3 is TGCAGTGCTCCGACGGAACAGCGAGCCGCCTATGGCTACACCTTC.

This clonotype has a handful of counts. The DNA for the CDR3 is TGCAGTGCTGGGGTCCACCTCGGGACTGAAGCTTTCTTT. Amino acids: CSAGVHLGTEAFF. The V gene is TRBV20-1, the J gene TRBJ1-1; D remains unclear. V was pared by 5 bases and J by 5 bases, with 15 bases between. The germline gives CDR1 DFQATT, CDR2 SNEGSKA (reference sequence). CDR3 length: 13 amino acids.

This chain joins TRBV20-1 and TRBJ2-1, with D unclear. With 0 bases removed from V and 5 bases from J, the gap between germline ends came to 5 bases. CDR3 size: 12 residues. Germline assignment: CDR1 DFQATT and CDR2 SNEGSKA (reference sequence). In DNA, the CDR3 is TGCAGTGCTAGAGATTTGGACAATGAGCAGTTCTTC. Translation: CSARDLDNEQFF.

The chain joins TRBV6-5 to TRBJ2-3; no clear D. The CDR3 runs 14 residues. The germline V gene encodes CDR1 MNHEY and CDR2 SVGAGI. The V end lost 2 bases, the J end lost 4 bases, and 10 bases lay between the germline ends. The CDR3 nucleotides are TGTGCCAGCAGTTACCGGAAAGGAGCAGATACGCAGTATTTT. The encoded protein is CASSYRKGADTQYF.

This clonotype was seen a handful of times. The chain carries TRBV6-1 and TRBJ2-1; TRBD2 matches at 7 bases. V trimming: 6 bases; J trimming: 6 bases; junction bases outside the gene matches: 11. Germline loops: CDR1 MNHNS, CDR2 SASEGT. CDR3 length: 15 residues. The CDR3 DNA is TGTGCCAGCAGGGGAGGTGCGGGAGCGGGCAATGAGCAGTTCTTC. This translates into CASRGGAGAGNEQFF.

This clonotype was detected a few times. The genes are TRBV5-1 and TRBJ1-1; 12 nucleotides align to TRBD1. CDR3 size: 15 residues. V shed 3 bases, J shed 3 bases, and the junction held 3 bases outside the gene matches. CDR1 and CDR2 (germline): SGHRS, YFSETQ. The CDR3 region is CASSWGQGAHTEAFF. The DNA of the CDR3 is TGCGCCAGCAGCTGGGGACAGGGGGCACACACTGAAGCTTTCTTT.

Comments on this clonotype: Mismatch with germline at one junction end may stem from a read error. The gene calls are TRBV20-1 and TRBJ1-2; D remains unclear. The CDR3 length is 11 residues. Germline V gene sequence: CDR1 DFQATT, CDR2 SNEGSKA (reference sequence). This CDR3 is CSARGAEGEAF. The CDR3 region has the DNA TGCAGTGCTAGAGGGGCGGAGGGTGAGGCCTTC.

Many counts were recorded for this clonotype. J is TRBJ2-7 and V is TRBV5-1, with D possibly TRBD2 on 5 matching bases. The CDR3 spans 15 residues. V was shortened by 0 bases and J by 5 bases, with 15 bases between the two germline ends. Looked up from germline, CDR1 is SGHRS and CDR2 is YFSETQ. The CDR3 nucleotides are TGCGCCAGCAGCTTGGGGGGAACGACTATCGACGAGCAGTACTTC. Protein product: CASSLGGTTIDEQYF.

Details on this clonotype: One end of the junction does not line up with germline, which may come from a read error. The chain links TRBV7-2 to TRBJ2-1, with D possibly TRBD1 on 5 matching bases. The CDR3 totals 12 residues. The germline gives CDR1 SGHTA, CDR2 FQGNSA. CDR3 in DNA: TGTGCCACCAGCTTAGCAGGGTATGAGCAGTTCTTC. This sequence encodes CATSLAGYEQFF. The variable domain in full, completed from reference TRBV7-2 and TRBJ2-1, reads GAGVSQSPSNKVTEKGKDVELRCDPISGHTALYWYRQSLGQGLEFLIYFQGNSAPDKSGLPSDRFSAERTGGSVSTLTIQRTQQEDSAVYLCATSLAGYEQFFGPGTRLTVL.

V gene TRBV12-3 or TRBV12-4 combines with J gene TRBJ2-2; D might be TRBD1 (5 bases). This CDR3 is 16 amino acids long. The V and J ends lost 1 base and 4 bases respectively, with 13 bases between them. The CDR3: CASSLGQSGTTGELFF. CDR3 DNA: TGTGCCAGCAGTTTAGGACAGTCCGGAACCACCGGGGAGCTGTTTTTT.

This chain links TRBV20-1 with TRBJ1-1; no definite D call. The V gene lost 0 bases and the J gene lost 1 base, with 12 bases spanning the gap. Germline CDR1 and CDR2: DFQATT and SNEGSKA (reference sequence). The CDR3 length is 15 residues. DNA of the CDR3: TGCAGTGCTAGAGATGCGGGAGTTGGGAACACTGAAGCTTTCTTT. Its protein is CSARDAGVGNTEAFF.

The chain is built from TRBV20-1 and TRBJ2-2; 9 nucleotides line up with TRBD2. The ends lost 5 bases at V and 2 bases at J; junction bases unmatched: 9. There are 16 residues in the CDR3. From germline, CDR1 is DFQATT and CDR2 SNEGSKA (reference sequence). The CDR3 loop reads CSAPDVLAGNTGELFF. CDR3 bases: TGCAGTGCTCCAGACGTACTAGCGGGTAACACCGGGGAGCTGTTTTTT.

This clonotype was picked up a small number of times. The rearrangement links TRBV3-1 to TRBJ1-6; D possibly corresponds to TRBD1 (5 bases). Deletions cut 4 bases from V and 8 bases from J, with 15 bases between. The CDR3 consists of 15 residues. Germline CDR1 LGHDT, CDR2 YNNKEL (reference sequence). The CDR3 DNA reads TGTGCCAGCAGCCGAGATAGCCGGGGGGATTCACCCCTCCACTTT. The encoded protein is CASSRDSRGDSPLHF.

The chain uses TRBV20-1 and TRBJ2-3; D is possibly TRBD2 (5 bases). V was pared by 4 bases and J by 3 bases, with 17 bases between. The CDR3 runs 15 residues. Germline assignment: CDR1 DFQATT and CDR2 SNEGSKA (reference sequence). For the CDR3, the DNA is TGCAGTGCTAACCCAGCGGAGGTGGGAACAGATACGCAGTATTTT. This sequence encodes CSANPAEVGTDTQYF.